The 25 T cell receptor beta chains below all came from one sample that was sequenced in a study of graft-versus-host responses after intestinal transplantation (TCRdb year 2021). The library was obtained by the immunoSEQ multiplex PCR assay. Entries here come from immuneACCESS through TCRdb and include only in-frame sequences with V and J called. Some clones fail to appear in such tables; in the studies checked, an unresolved V gene covers under half of the shortfall, and the cause of the remainder is unknown. Present in this sample are just under 100,000 clones, about 93% of which were seen just once. The ten largest make up about 16% of the sample. This specimen consisted of PBMCs, obtained about 450 days after intestinal transplant. The receptors derive from a human patient who received an intestinal transplant, so some T cells may come from the graft donor.

The sample holds a few counts of this clone. This chain joins TRBV6-5 and TRBJ1-1; no reliable D call. V lost 6 bases, J lost 7 bases, and 15 bases lay in between. The CDR3 spans 13 residues. CDR1 is MNHEY, CDR2 SVGAGI, per germline. CDR3 region: CASSLDLGNEAFF. As DNA, the CDR3 is TGTGCCAGCAGCCTCGATTTAGGGAATGAAGCTTTCTTT.

This clone was recorded once. The rearrangement uses TRBV7-9 and TRBJ1-1, with a weak D call TRBD1 (6 bases). The V and J ends lost 6 bases and 3 bases respectively, with 11 bases between them. This CDR3 has 13 residues. Germline CDR1 SEHNR, CDR2 FQNEAQ (reference sequence). The CDR3: CASREQGHTEAFF. The CDR3 nucleotides are TGTGCCAGCAGAGAACAGGGACACACTGAAGCTTTCTTT.

The rearrangement links TRBV7-2 to TRBJ1-4; D gene ambiguous. The V end lost 1 base, the J end lost 6 bases, and 9 bases lay between the germline ends. The CDR3 sequence is 14 residues long. CDR1 and CDR2 (germline): SGHTA, FQGNSA. Written as DNA, the CDR3 is TGTGCCAGCAGCTTAGAGGGATGGGATGAAAAACTGTTTTTT. Amino acids: CASSLEGWDEKLFF.

DNA for the CDR3: TGCGCCAGCAGCCTCGGGACTATCACAGATACGCAGTATTTT. This encodes CASSLGTITDTQYF. The chain uses TRBV4-1 and TRBJ2-3; TRBD2 matches at 7 bases. Germline trimming cut 4 bases from V and 2 bases from J; bases unmatched to any gene: 3. The V gene's germline CDR1 is MGHRA and CDR2 YSYEKL. This CDR3 region has 14 residues.

This clone was recorded a few times. Sequence at one end of the junction differs from germline and may be a read error. This chain uses TRBV7-7 with TRBJ1-3; no clear D. CDR3 size: 13 residues. Germline CDR1 reads SSHAT; CDR2 reads FNYEAQ (reference sequence). The CDR3 DNA reads as TGTGCTAGCAGCTTAGATTATGGAAACACCATATATTTT. This encodes CASSLDYGNTIYF.

V gene TRBV5-1 combines with J gene TRBJ1-5; no definite D call. V was trimmed by 2 bases and J by 6 bases, leaving 9 bases between them. Germline loops: CDR1 SGHRS, CDR2 YFSETQ. The CDR3 consists of 13 residues. In nucleotides, the CDR3 is TGCGCCAGCAGCTTAGTTGGCCGTCAGCCCCAGCATTTT. As protein: CASSLVGRQPQHF.

This chain uses TRBV7-2 with TRBJ1-3; D gene uncertain. V lost 6 bases, J lost 0 bases, and 12 bases lay in between. Germline CDR1 and CDR2: SGHTA and FQGNSA. The CDR3 has 15 amino acids. CDR3 sequence reads: CASSRVPRSGNTIYF. The CDR3 coding sequence is TGTGCCAGCAGTCGTGTGCCGCGCTCTGGAAACACCATATATTTT.

In this sample, this clone turned up once. V and J are TRBV10-3 and TRBJ2-1, with TRBD1 identical over 10 bases. The germline V gene has CDR1 ENHRY and CDR2 SYGVKD. CDR3 length equals 15 residues. J gave up 9 bases and V 1 base, and 6 bases lay outside the gene matches. The CDR3 reads CAISELGTGAGEQFF. DNA of the CDR3: TGTGCCATCAGTGAGTTGGGGACAGGGGCCGGTGAGCAGTTCTTC.

This clone has just a few counts. The CDR3: CASSFGTTSYEQYF. The CDR3 bases are TGTGCCAGCAGTTTCGGGACTACCTCCTACGAGCAGTACTTC. The V and J genes are TRBV6-5 and TRBJ2-7; the match to TRBD2 covers 7 bases. This CDR3 region has 14 residues. The J segment lost 0 bases and the V segment lost 4 bases, leaving 3 bases of the junction unmatched. In germline, CDR1 is MNHEY, CDR2 SVGAGI.

The chain employs TRBV7-2 and TRBJ2-7; D not resolved. Trimming stripped 5 bases from V and 2 bases from J, with 16 bases between. Germline assignment: CDR1 SGHTA and CDR2 FQGNSA. The CDR3 contains 15 residues. The CDR3 spells CASSPHVYNPYEQYF. CDR3 DNA: TGTGCCAGCAGCCCCCATGTTTACAATCCCTACGAGCAGTACTTC.

The J gene is TRBJ1-1, the V gene TRBV11-2; perhaps TRBD1 as D (5 bases). The CDR3 is 11 amino acids. CDR1 and CDR2 from the germline V gene are SGHAT and FQNNGV. The V end was cut by 3 bases, the J end by 10 bases, with 9 bases between. The CDR3 loop is CASSLGTRAFF. The DNA of the CDR3 is TGTGCCAGCAGCTTGGGGACCAGAGCTTTCTTT.

The genes are TRBV5-1 and TRBJ2-7, with D perhaps matching TRBD2 (6 bases). Trimming took off 4 bases at V and 4 bases at J, with 18 bases between the two ends. The V gene's germline CDR1 is SGHRS and CDR2 YFSETQ. This CDR3 has 15 residues. The CDR3 spells CASSPDWGVGYEQYF. The CDR3 DNA sequence: TGCGCCAGCAGCCCGGACTGGGGGGTGGGGTACGAGCAGTACTTC.

This clone was recorded once. This CDR3 is CASSPTGLYGYTF. As DNA, the CDR3 is TGTGCCAGCAGCCCGACAGGGCTGTATGGCTACACCTTC. The chain is built from TRBV9 and TRBJ1-2; 7 nucleotides agree with TRBD1. J was trimmed by 5 bases and V by 4 bases; bases with no gene match: 5. There are 13 residues in the CDR3. CDR1 and CDR2 (germline): SGDLS, YYNGEE.

This chain joins TRBV5-4 and TRBJ2-7; D is uncertain. This CDR3 has 12 residues. In germline, CDR1 is SGHNT, CDR2 YYREEE (reference sequence). V lost 1 base, J lost 5 bases, and 7 bases lay in between. CDR3 DNA sequence: TGTGCCAGCAGCTTGAGTTCCAACGAGCAGTACTTC. It is translated as CASSLSSNEQYF.

Note on this clone: Within the sample, other DNA sequences also encode this same CDR3. The chain couples TRBV2 to TRBJ1-1, with 8 positions matching TRBD1. The CDR3 runs 13 residues. J lost 4 bases, V lost 5 bases, and 3 bases had no gene match. Germline V gene sequence: CDR1 SNHLY, CDR2 FYNNEI. The CDR3 nucleotides are TGTGCCAGCAGTCCGGACAGGGCCACTGAAGCTTTCTTT. It encodes CASSPDRATEAFF.

This clone appeared a single time. The chain couples TRBV18 to TRBJ2-2; 8 bases agree with TRBD1. CDR1 is KGHSH, CDR2 LQKENI, per germline. V lost 3 bases and J lost 4; bases outside the gene matches: 7. The CDR3 has 16 amino acids. As DNA, the CDR3 is TGTGCCAGCTCACCCTCCCAGGGGGCGGTCACCGGGGAGCTGTTTTTT. Amino acid sequence: CASSPSQGAVTGELFF.

The J gene is TRBJ2-7, the V gene TRBV11-2; possibly TRBD1 for D (5 bases). This CDR3 comprises 11 residues. The germline V gene encodes CDR1 SGHAT and CDR2 FQNNGV. With 3 bases removed from V and 13 bases from J, the gap between germline ends came to 13 bases. In nucleotides, the CDR3 is TGTGCCAGCAGCTTTCGTGGACAAGTTTACTTC. Translated, it gives CASSFRGQVYF.

The chain joins TRBV2 to TRBJ1-6, with a possible D match to TRBD1 (6 bases). The CDR3 has 14 residues. V was cut by 3 bases and J by 4 bases, with 7 bases left in between. Germline V gene sequence: CDR1 SNHLY, CDR2 FYNNEI. CDR3 DNA sequence: TGTGCCAGCAGTGACAGGGGATATAATTCACCCCTCCACTTT. Its protein product is CASSDRGYNSPLHF.

The chain is built from TRBV5-1 and TRBJ2-7, with D unclear. CDR1 SGHRS and CDR2 YFSETQ come from the germline V gene. The CDR3 contains 13 residues. V lost 3 bases, J lost 5 bases, and 12 bases lay in between. The CDR3 here is CASSSDPPHEQYF. CDR3 coding DNA: TGCGCCAGCAGCTCGGACCCGCCCCACGAGCAGTACTTC. Together with reference TRBV5-1 and TRBJ2-7, the CDR3 gives the full variable domain: KAGVTQTPRYLIKTRGQQVTLSCSPISGHRSVSWYQQTPGQGLQFLFEYFSETQRNKGNFPGRFSGRQFSNSRSEMNVSTLELGDSALYLCASSSDPPHEQYFGPGTRLTVT.

This clone was picked up one time. The chain recombines TRBV19 with TRBJ1-2, with TRBD1 as a possible D gene (6 bases). V was pared by 1 base and J by 6 bases, with 12 bases between. Germline CDR1 and CDR2: LNHDA and SQIVND (reference sequence). The CDR3 covers 14 residues. The CDR3 is CASSIGSGTHGYTF. Here the CDR3 DNA reads TGTGCCAGTAGTATAGGGTCCGGGACACATGGCTACACCTTC.

The V call is TRBV7-2, the J call TRBJ1-5; D unresolved. This CDR3 region has 13 residues. CDR1 SGHTA and CDR2 FQGNSA come from the germline V gene. V was clipped by 5 bases and J by 7 bases, with 12 bases between them. DNA for the CDR3: TGTGCCAGCAGCCGGCCGGGAGGGCAGCCCCAGCATTTT. It encodes CASSRPGGQPQHF. Full variable domain (missing parts from reference TRBV7-2 and TRBJ1-5): GAGVSQSPSNKVTEKGKDVELRCDPISGHTALYWYRQSLGQGLEFLIYFQGNSAPDKSGLPSDRFSAERTGGSVSTLTIQRTQQEDSAVYLCASSRPGGQPQHFGDGTRLSIL.

V and J are TRBV7-2 and TRBJ2-1; a possible D gene is TRBD2 (7 bases). V dropped 5 bases and J dropped 3 bases, with 20 bases sitting between them. Germline V gives CDR1 SGHTA, CDR2 FQGNSA. This CDR3 contains 17 residues. CDR3 nucleotide sequence: TGTGCCAGCAGCCCGGGGGGCGCCGGGACTGGCTACAATGAGCAGTTCTTC. Translating gives CASSPGGAGTGYNEQFF.

This chain links TRBV7-8 with TRBJ1-1, with 7 positions matching TRBD1. Germline V gene data show CDR1 as SGHVS and CDR2 as FQNEAQ. Germline trimming cut 5 bases from V and 1 base from J; bases unmatched to any gene: 4. The CDR3 loop spans 14 amino acids. The chain's CDR3 is CASSEGQENTEAFF. In nucleotides, the CDR3 is TGTGCCAGCAGCGAAGGACAGGAGAACACTGAAGCTTTCTTT.

The chain uses TRBV5-1 and TRBJ1-2; no definite D call. V dropped 0 bases and J dropped 2 bases, with 8 bases sitting between them. Per germline, CDR1 SGHRS and CDR2 YFSETQ. This CDR3 comprises 14 residues. CDR3 in amino acids: CASSLELGNYGYTF. The DNA for the CDR3 is TGCGCCAGCAGCTTGGAGTTAGGGAACTATGGCTACACCTTC.

A few counts support this clone. The rearrangement links TRBV10-2 to TRBJ1-3; the D is unclear. The CDR3 has 11 amino acids. Germline V gene lookup returns CDR1 WSHSY and CDR2 SAAADI. V was trimmed by 4 bases and J by 4 bases, leaving 2 bases between them. CDR3 sequence: CASSVGNTIYF. As DNA, the CDR3 is TGCGCCAGCAGTGTGGGAAACACCATATATTTT.